These 9 T cell receptor beta chains share one sample of origin, sequenced in a study of cytomegalovirus exposure and HLA in healthy donors. The PCR made use of 60 Vbeta and 13 Jbeta primers. Only in-frame clones appear in the TCRdb table, and some are missing; sequencing was by immunoSEQ multiplex PCR. The table shows 150,000 to 200,000 clones, with more than 65% occurring only once. Sequenced: PBMCs. The receptors were sampled from a man between 45 and 60 years old in good health and CMV-seropositive.

The rearrangement links TRBV9 to TRBJ2-3; TRBD2 is a possible D gene (5 bases). Deletions cut 0 bases from V and 6 bases from J, with 14 bases between. Germline V lookup: CDR1 SGDLS, CDR2 YYNGEE. The CDR3 has 15 amino acids. CDR3 nucleotide sequence: TGTGCCAGCAGCGTAGGAGGTCTGGGAGTGGATACGCAGTATTTT. It encodes CASSVGGLGVDTQYF.

The rearrangement joins TRBV29-1 to TRBJ2-5; 7 bases line up with TRBD1. The germline CDR1 and CDR2 sequences are SQVTM and ANQGSEA. CDR3 length: 15 amino acids. V dropped 3 bases and J dropped 5; count of bases not matched to a gene: 12. CDR3: CSVEGADRVTETQYF. The DNA of the CDR3 is TGCAGCGTTGAGGGGGCCGACAGGGTGACGGAGACCCAGTACTTC.

The chain couples TRBV27 to TRBJ2-3; the match to TRBD2 covers 7 bases. CDR1 MNHEY and CDR2 SMNVEV come from the germline V gene (reference sequence). Trimming cost V 5 bases and J 1 base; bases outside gene matches: 12. The CDR3 spans 17 residues. As DNA, the CDR3 is TGTGCCAGCAGTCCGTGGGCGGCGGGAGAGGGCACAGATACGCAGTATTTT. It codes for CASSPWAAGEGTDTQYF.

V usage is TRBV30 and J usage is TRBJ1-1, with 9 bases fitting TRBD1. Germline V CDR1 and CDR2: GTSNPN, SVGIG (reference sequence). The ends lost 4 bases at V and 7 bases at J; junction bases unmatched: 10. The CDR3 runs to 14 residues. The CDR3 spells CAWTATGGVGEAFF. In DNA, the CDR3 is TGTGCCTGGACCGCGACAGGGGGAGTTGGTGAAGCTTTCTTT.

V and J are TRBV6-5 and TRBJ1-6, with D possibly matching TRBD1 (6 bases). Germline V gene lookup returns CDR1 MNHEY and CDR2 SVGAGI. Trimming removed 6 bases from V and 0 bases from J, with 9 bases in between. The CDR3 consists of 15 residues. As DNA, the CDR3 is TGTGCCAGCAGACCGGACAGCTCCTATAATTCACCCCTCCACTTT. Its protein product is CASRPDSSYNSPLHF.

The genes are TRBV15 and TRBJ1-4; D gene uncertain. The germline V and J ends were trimmed by 5 bases and 8 bases, with 24 bases remaining between them. CDR1 is LNHNV and CDR2 is YYDKDF in the germline V gene (reference sequence). This CDR3 has 17 residues. The CDR3 bases are TGTGCCACCAGCCCACTTTTGTCGGCGCCTCCCGGGGAAAAACTGTTTTTT. Translating gives CATSPLLSAPPGEKLFF. The whole variable domain, remainder taken from reference TRBV15 and TRBJ1-4, is DAMVIQNPRYQVTQFGKPVTLSCSQTLNHNVMYWYQQKSSQAPKLLFHYYDKDFNNEADTPDNFQSRRPNTSFCFLDIRSPGLGDTAMYLCATSPLLSAPPGEKLFFGSGTQLSVL.

The gene calls are TRBV19 and TRBJ1-2; TRBD1 matches at 8 bases. Germline V gives CDR1 LNHDA, CDR2 SQIVND (reference sequence). J lost 4 bases, V lost 6 bases, and 13 bases had no gene match. The CDR3 has 16 residues. CDR3 region: CASRKTGQATRYGYTF. The CDR3, as DNA: TGTGCCAGTAGAAAAACGGGACAGGCAACACGCTATGGCTACACCTTC.

The chain is built from TRBV10-2 and TRBJ1-2; 10 bases map to TRBD1. The CDR3 loop spans 19 amino acids. CDR1 is WSHSY and CDR2 is SAAADI in the germline V gene. J lost 0 bases, V lost 2 bases, and 12 bases had no gene match. As DNA, the CDR3 is TGCGCCAGCAGTGAGGGTCCCGGGACAGGGGCACATCCTAACTATGGCTACACCTTC. Its translation: CASSEGPGTGAHPNYGYTF.

In this sample, this clone turned up a few times. The chain combines TRBV4-1 with TRBJ2-2; D remains ambiguous. In germline, CDR1 is MGHRA, CDR2 YSYEKL. Trimming shortened V by 4 bases and J by 6 bases, and 18 bases separated the two germline ends. The CDR3 spans 16 residues. CDR3 residues: CASSPSERAEAGELFF. For the CDR3, the DNA is TGCGCCAGCAGCCCTTCGGAGCGTGCAGAGGCCGGGGAGCTGTTTTTT.